The 17 T cell receptor beta chains below all came from one sample that was sequenced in a study of blood T cell repertoires in COVID-19. The protocol was immunoSEQ multiplex PCR, while the TCRdb copy is restricted to in-frame clones and leaves out a portion. This table has about 59,000 clones, over 75% appearing once. What was sequenced was peripheral blood. These receptors were collected from a man aged 80 or over in a cohort sampled during active COVID-19.

This chain joins TRBV18 and TRBJ2-2; TRBD1 matches 9 bases. This CDR3 contains 17 residues. V was pared by 3 bases and J by 4 bases, with 9 bases of the junction left unmatched. Germline lookup yields CDR1 KGHSH and CDR2 LQKENI. The CDR3 region is CASSPRTTGGGTGELFF. In nucleotides, the CDR3 is TGTGCCAGCTCACCCCGAACTACAGGGGGCGGCACCGGGGAGCTGTTTTTT.

J is TRBJ2-7 and V is TRBV2; 9 bases agree with TRBD2. The trim removed 6 bases at V and 2 bases at J, leaving 5 bases unmatched. CDR1 is SNHLY and CDR2 is FYNNEI in the germline V gene. CDR3 length: 14 residues. As DNA, the CDR3 is TGTGCCAGCAGAGCGCTAGCGGGACCCTACGAGCAGTACTTC. Its translation: CASRALAGPYEQYF.

V gene TRBV5-1 combines with J gene TRBJ2-3, with 9 bases matching TRBD1. Germline CDR1 and CDR2: SGHRS and YFSETQ. This CDR3 has 14 residues. V dropped 0 bases and J dropped 7; count of bases not matched to a gene: 3. This chain's CDR3 is CASSLGTGAHTQYF. The CDR3 region has the DNA TGCGCCAGCAGCTTGGGGACAGGGGCCCATACGCAGTATTTT. The full variable domain, rest sourced from reference TRBV5-1 and TRBJ2-3, is KAGVTQTPRYLIKTRGQQVTLSCSPISGHRSVSWYQQTPGQGLQFLFEYFSETQRNKGNFPGRFSGRQFSNSRSEMNVSTLELGDSALYLCASSLGTGAHTQYFGPGTRLTVL.

The chain employs TRBV5-4 and TRBJ1-1, with D possibly TRBD1 on 5 matching bases. This CDR3 is built from 14 residues. Trimming removed 2 bases from V and 7 bases from J, with 15 bases in between. Germline lookup yields CDR1 SGHNT and CDR2 YYREEE (reference sequence). CDR3 loop: CASSFEQASHEAFF. As DNA, the CDR3 is TGTGCCAGCAGCTTCGAACAGGCCTCTCATGAAGCTTTCTTT.

The chain links TRBV2 to TRBJ1-3; no reliable D call. The CDR3 consists of 15 residues. Per the germline V gene, CDR1 is SNHLY and CDR2 is FYNNEI. Trimming removed 5 bases from V and 0 bases from J, with 11 bases in between. The CDR3 loop is CASSPGSFSGNTIYF. The CDR3 nucleotides read TGTGCCAGCAGTCCGGGTTCGTTCTCTGGAAACACCATATATTTT.

The rearrangement uses TRBV5-1 and TRBJ1-4; D gene ambiguous. The CDR3 runs to 14 residues. The V gene lost 2 bases and the J gene lost 4 bases, with 9 bases spanning the gap. Per the germline V gene, CDR1 is SGHRS and CDR2 is YFSETQ. CDR3 protein: CASSFEGRNEKLFF. In DNA, the CDR3 is TGCGCCAGCAGCTTCGAGGGCCGTAATGAAAAACTGTTTTTT. Looking up the rest from reference TRBV5-1 and TRBJ1-4 gives the full variable domain: KAGVTQTPRYLIKTRGQQVTLSCSPISGHRSVSWYQQTPGQGLQFLFEYFSETQRNKGNFPGRFSGRQFSNSRSEMNVSTLELGDSALYLCASSFEGRNEKLFFGSGTQLSVL.

This rearrangement joins TRBV7-9 to TRBJ2-1; TRBD1 aligns across 12 bases. Germline-derived CDR1 and CDR2 are SEHNR and FQNEAQ (reference sequence). J gave up 9 bases and V 4 bases, and 4 bases lay outside the gene matches. The CDR3 totals 14 residues. The CDR3 reads CASSSGQGAVEQFF. CDR3 DNA: TGTGCCAGCAGCTCGGGACAGGGGGCGGTTGAGCAGTTCTTC.

J is TRBJ2-7 and V is TRBV12-5; 11 bases align to TRBD1. V dropped 4 bases and J dropped 6; count of bases not matched to a gene: 11. This CDR3 has 16 residues. Per the germline V gene, CDR1 is LGHNT and CDR2 is FRNRAP. The CDR3 DNA reads TGTGCTAGTGGTTCGCACGCCGGGACAGGGGGAGGCGAGCAGTACTTC. The encoded protein is CASGSHAGTGGGEQYF. The full variable domain, completed using reference TRBV12-5 and TRBJ2-7, is DARVTQTPRHKVTEMGQEVTMRCQPILGHNTVFWYRQTMMQGLELLAYFRNRAPLDDSGMPKDRFSAEMPDATLATLKIQPSEPRDSAVYFCASGSHAGTGGGEQYFGPGTRLTVT.

The chain employs TRBV6-5 and TRBJ2-7, with TRBD2 identical over 11 bases. Germline trimming cut 6 bases from V and 6 bases from J; bases unmatched to any gene: 7. Germline V gives CDR1 MNHEY, CDR2 SVGAGI. CDR3 length: 14 residues. The CDR3 coding sequence is TGTGCCAGCAGAGTGGGACTAGCGGCAGGCGAGCAGTACTTC. Amino acids: CASRVGLAAGEQYF.

This chain joins TRBV23-1 and TRBJ1-2; 8 bases are shared with TRBD1. TRBV23-1 qualifies as an ORF whose function is uncertain. The CDR3 runs 18 residues. V shed 5 bases and J 0 bases; nucleotides not matched to a gene: 14. CDR3 residues: CASSTGTGHSPANYGYTF. CDR3 nucleotide sequence: TGCGCCAGCAGTACAGGGACAGGTCATTCTCCAGCTAACTATGGCTACACCTTC.

J is TRBJ1-4 and V is TRBV3-1 (or the pseudogene TRBV3-2); 9 bases align to TRBD1. The V segment lost 4 bases and the J segment 6 bases; nucleotides outside the gene matches: 3. Germline loops: CDR1 LGHDT, CDR2 YNNKEL (reference sequence). The CDR3 has 14 residues. CDR3 DNA sequence: TGTGCCAGCAGCCCGACAGGGGGAGATGAAAAACTGTTTTTT. Its protein product is CASSPTGGDEKLFF.

V usage is TRBV5-4 and J usage is TRBJ1-1; D is unresolved. The CDR3 spans 11 residues. The germline gives CDR1 SGHNT, CDR2 YYREEE (reference sequence). The V end lost 4 bases, the J end lost 8 bases, and 9 bases lay between the germline ends. The CDR3 reads CASSTDGEAFF. CDR3 sequence (DNA): TGTGCCAGCAGCACCGACGGGGAAGCTTTCTTT.

This clone turned up a few times. This sequence joins TRBV12-3 or TRBV12-4 and TRBJ2-2; D remains unclear. The CDR3 is made up of 12 amino acids. The V end lost 7 bases, the J end lost 6 bases, and 9 bases lay between the germline ends. The CDR3 DNA sequence: TGTGCCAGCACCTATAACCCCGGGGAGCTGTTTTTT. It encodes CASTYNPGELFF.

The chain combines TRBV11-2 with TRBJ2-1, with a tentative D call TRBD2 (5 bases). Germline CDR1 and CDR2: SGHAT and FQNNGV. The CDR3 has 11 residues. Trimming removed 5 bases at V and 12 bases at J, with 11 bases between. CDR3 sequence reads: CASSETLGQFF. The CDR3 coding sequence is TGTGCCAGCAGCGAAACACTAGGGCAGTTCTTC.

The CDR3 loop is CAWSVTGGSSPLHF. Here the CDR3 DNA reads TGTGCCTGGAGTGTAACGGGGGGTAGTTCACCCCTCCACTTT. The genes are TRBV30 and TRBJ1-6; D possibly corresponds to TRBD1 (5 bases). The V and J ends lost 0 bases and 9 bases respectively, with 12 bases between them. The germline CDR1 and CDR2 sequences are GTSNPN and SVGIG (reference sequence). The CDR3 spans 14 residues.

V usage is TRBV4-1 and J usage is TRBJ2-1, with D maybe TRBD1 (5 bases). V lost 1 base to trimming and J lost 7 bases, with 11 bases between them. The CDR3 is made up of 14 amino acids. The germline gives CDR1 MGHRA, CDR2 YSYEKL. The CDR3 DNA reads as TGCGCCAGCAGCCAAGCTACAGACAGAAATGAGCAGTTCTTC. As protein: CASSQATDRNEQFF.

The chain is built from TRBV20-1 and TRBJ1-2; 11 bases fit TRBD1. Germline trimming cut 3 bases from V and 6 bases from J; bases unmatched to any gene: 9. CDR1 and CDR2 (germline): DFQATT, SNEGSKA (reference sequence). The CDR3 totals 15 residues. CDR3 region: CSASNLDRGRNGYTF. The CDR3 bases are TGCAGTGCTAGTAATCTGGACAGGGGGCGGAATGGCTACACCTTC.